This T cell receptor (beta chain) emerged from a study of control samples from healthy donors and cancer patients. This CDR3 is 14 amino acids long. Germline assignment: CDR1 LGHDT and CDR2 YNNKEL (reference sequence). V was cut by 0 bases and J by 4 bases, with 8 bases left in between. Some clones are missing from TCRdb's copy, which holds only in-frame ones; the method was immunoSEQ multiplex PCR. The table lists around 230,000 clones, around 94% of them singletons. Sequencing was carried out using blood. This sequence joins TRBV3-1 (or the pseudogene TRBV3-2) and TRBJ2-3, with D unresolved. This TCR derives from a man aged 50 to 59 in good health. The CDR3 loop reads CASSQDNRPDTQYF. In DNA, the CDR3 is TGTGCCAGCAGCCAAGACAATAGGCCAGATACGCAGTATTTT.